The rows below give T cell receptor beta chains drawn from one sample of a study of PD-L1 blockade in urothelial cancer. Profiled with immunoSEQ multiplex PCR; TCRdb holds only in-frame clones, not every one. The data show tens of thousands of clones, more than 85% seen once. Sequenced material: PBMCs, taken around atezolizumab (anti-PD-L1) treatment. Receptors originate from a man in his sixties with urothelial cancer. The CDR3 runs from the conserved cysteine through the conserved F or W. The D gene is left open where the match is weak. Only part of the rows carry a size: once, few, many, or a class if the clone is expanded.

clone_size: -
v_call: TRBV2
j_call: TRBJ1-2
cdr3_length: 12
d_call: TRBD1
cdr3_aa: CARGSGGSGYTF
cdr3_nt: TGTGCCAGGGGGTCAGGGGGGTCTGGCTACACCTTC

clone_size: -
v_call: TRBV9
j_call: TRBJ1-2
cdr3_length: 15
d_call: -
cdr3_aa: CASSVEATDPYGYTF
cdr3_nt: TGTGCCAGCAGCGTGGAGGCGACGGACCCATATGGCTACACCTTC

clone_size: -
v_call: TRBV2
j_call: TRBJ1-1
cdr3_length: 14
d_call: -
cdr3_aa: CASSEQGSDTEAFF
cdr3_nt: TGTGCCAGCAGTGAACAGGGGTCGGACACTGAAGCTTTCTTT

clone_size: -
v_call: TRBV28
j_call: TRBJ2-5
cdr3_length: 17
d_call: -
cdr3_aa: CASSYPGVQDIQETQYF
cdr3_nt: TGTGCCAGCAGTTACCCCGGTGTTCAGGACATCCAAGAGACCCAGTACTTC

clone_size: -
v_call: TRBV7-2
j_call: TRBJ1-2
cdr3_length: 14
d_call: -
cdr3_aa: CASSLGAANYGYTF
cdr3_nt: TGTGCCAGCAGCTTAGGGGCCGCTAACTATGGCTACACCTTC

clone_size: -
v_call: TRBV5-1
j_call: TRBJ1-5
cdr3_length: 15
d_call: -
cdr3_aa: CASKEGVNSNQPQHF
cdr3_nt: TGCGCCAGCAAAGAGGGAGTTAATAGCAATCAGCCCCAGCATTTT

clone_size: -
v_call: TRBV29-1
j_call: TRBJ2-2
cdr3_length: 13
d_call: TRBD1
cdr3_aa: CSVGTGGAGELFF
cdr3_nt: TGCAGCGTCGGGACAGGGGGGGCCGGGGAGCTGTTTTTT

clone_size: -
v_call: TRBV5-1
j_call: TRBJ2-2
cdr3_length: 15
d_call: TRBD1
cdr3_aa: CASRPRDRGPPELFF
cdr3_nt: TGCGCCAGCAGACCCCGGGACAGGGGACCACCGGAGCTGTTTTTT

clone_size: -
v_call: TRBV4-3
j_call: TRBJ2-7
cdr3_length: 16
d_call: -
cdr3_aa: CASSQDFRGGGPEQYF
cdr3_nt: TGCGCCAGCAGCCAAGATTTCAGGGGCGGGGGCCCCGAGCAGTACTTC

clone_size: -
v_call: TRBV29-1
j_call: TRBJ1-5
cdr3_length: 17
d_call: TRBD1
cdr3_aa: CSVAGTGGSGSNQPQHF
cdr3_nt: TGCAGCGTAGCAGGGACAGGGGGTTCGGGAAGCAATCAGCCCCAGCATTTT

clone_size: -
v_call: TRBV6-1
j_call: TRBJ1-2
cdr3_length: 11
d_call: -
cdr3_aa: CATDINYGYTF
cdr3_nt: TGTGCCACGGACATTAACTATGGCTACACCTTC

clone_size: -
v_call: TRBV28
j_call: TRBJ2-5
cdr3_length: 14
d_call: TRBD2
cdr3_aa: CASSGLAAEETQYF
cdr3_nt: TGTGCCAGCAGCGGTCTAGCGGCTGAAGAGACCCAGTACTTC

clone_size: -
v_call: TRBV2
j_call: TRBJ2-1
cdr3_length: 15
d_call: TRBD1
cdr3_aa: CASSDRDRAYNEQFF
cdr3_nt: TGTGCCAGCAGTGACCGGGACAGAGCCTACAATGAGCAGTTCTTC

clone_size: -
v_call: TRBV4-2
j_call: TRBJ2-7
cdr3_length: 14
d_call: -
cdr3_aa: CASSPGLGSYEQYF
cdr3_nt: TGTGCCAGCAGCCCCGGACTGGGCTCCTACGAGCAGTACTTC

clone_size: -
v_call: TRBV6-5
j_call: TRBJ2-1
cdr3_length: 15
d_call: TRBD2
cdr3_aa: CASSYGGVRGTEQFF
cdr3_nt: TGTGCCAGCAGTTACGGGGGGGTTCGAGGAACTGAGCAGTTCTTC

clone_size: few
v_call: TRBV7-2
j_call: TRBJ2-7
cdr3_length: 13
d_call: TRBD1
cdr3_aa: CASSSDRGNEQYF
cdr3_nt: TGTGCCAGCAGCTCGGACAGGGGAAACGAGCAGTACTTC

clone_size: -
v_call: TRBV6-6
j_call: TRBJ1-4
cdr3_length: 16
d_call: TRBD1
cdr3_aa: CASSPGQGGPNEKLFF
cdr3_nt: TGTGCCAGCAGCCCGGGACAGGGAGGACCTAATGAAAAACTGTTTTTT

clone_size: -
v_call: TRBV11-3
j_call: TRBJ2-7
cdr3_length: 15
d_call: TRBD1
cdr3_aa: CASSFRTGSTYEQYF
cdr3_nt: TGTGCCAGCAGCTTCCGGACAGGGTCAACCTACGAGCAGTACTTC

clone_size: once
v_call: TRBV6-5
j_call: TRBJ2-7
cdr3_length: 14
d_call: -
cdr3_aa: CASSYDRTAYEQYF
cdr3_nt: TGTGCCAGCAGTTACGACCGGACAGCGTACGAGCAGTACTTC

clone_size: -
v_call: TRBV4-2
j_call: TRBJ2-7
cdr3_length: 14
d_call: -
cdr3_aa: CASSQGFGSYEQYF
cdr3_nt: TGTGCCAGCAGCCAAGGTTTCGGGTCCTACGAGCAGTACTTC

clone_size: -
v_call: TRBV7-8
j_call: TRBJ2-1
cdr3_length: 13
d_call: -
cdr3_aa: CASSLGLGGEQFF
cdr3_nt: TGTGCCAGCAGCTTAGGGCTCGGCGGTGAGCAGTTCTTC

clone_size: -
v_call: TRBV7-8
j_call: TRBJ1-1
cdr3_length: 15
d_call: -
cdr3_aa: CASSPVVGAVTEAFF
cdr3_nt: TGTGCCAGCAGCCCCGTTGTGGGGGCGGTCACTGAAGCTTTCTTT

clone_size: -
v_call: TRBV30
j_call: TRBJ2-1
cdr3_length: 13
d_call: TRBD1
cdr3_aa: CAWTDGQGGFTVF
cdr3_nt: TGTGCCTGGACTGATGGACAGGGTGGATTTACTGTCTTC

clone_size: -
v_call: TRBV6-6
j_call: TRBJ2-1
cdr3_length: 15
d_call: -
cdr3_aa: CASSYPQGSYNEQFF
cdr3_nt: TGTGCCAGCAGTTACCCCCAGGGATCCTACAATGAGCAGTTCTTC

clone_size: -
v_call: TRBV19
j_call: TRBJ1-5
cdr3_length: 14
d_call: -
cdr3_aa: CASSSRGSNQPQHF
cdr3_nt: TGTGCCAGTAGCTCTAGAGGTAGCAATCAGCCCCAGCATTTT

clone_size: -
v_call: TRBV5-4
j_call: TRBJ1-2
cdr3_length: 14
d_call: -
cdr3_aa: CASSFWQGNYGYTF
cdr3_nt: TGTGCCAGCAGCTTCTGGCAGGGGAACTATGGCTACACCTTC

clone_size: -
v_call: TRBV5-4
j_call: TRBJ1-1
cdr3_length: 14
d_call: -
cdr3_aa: CASSLGRQNTEAFF
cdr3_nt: TGTGCCAGCAGCTTGGGGCGGCAGAACACTGAAGCTTTCTTT

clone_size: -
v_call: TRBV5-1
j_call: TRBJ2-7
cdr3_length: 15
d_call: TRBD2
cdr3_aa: CASSLGSGGLDEQYF
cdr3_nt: TGCGCCAGCAGCTTGGGCAGCGGGGGGTTGGACGAGCAGTACTTC

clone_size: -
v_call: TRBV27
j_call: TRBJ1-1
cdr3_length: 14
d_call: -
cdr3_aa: CASSKQGFDTEAFF
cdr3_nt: TGTGCCAGCTCGAAACAGGGATTCGACACTGAAGCTTTCTTT